This TCR beta chain was profiled in a study of CD8+CD57+ T cells in acquired aplastic anemia. Profiling of TCR beta VDJ combinations and CDR3 sequences used genomic DNA as template. TCRdb recomputed calls from the reads with MiXCR, one row per CDR3 protein. This repertoire shows 200,000 to 250,000 distinct CDR3 sequences, roughly 57% found once; its top ten account for about 29%. The CDR3 is 13 residues long. The germline CDR1 and CDR2 sequences are SGHRS and YFSETQ. V was clipped by 4 bases and J by 5 bases, with 9 bases between them. On this clonotype: What it binds is unknown.

Study results and limitations: Around 30 sequences, all CD8+ CDR3, were shared between patients and controls.

This chain links TRBV5-1 with TRBJ1-4; perhaps TRBD1 as D (5 bases). The receptor comes from a human donor in good health. The specimen sequenced was sorted CD4+, CD8+, or CD8+CD57+ T cells (not recorded which) from PBMCs. This CDR3 reads CASSRDWNEKLFF. The CDR3 DNA reads TGCGCCAGCAGCCGGGACTGGAATGAAAAACTGTTTTTT.